This is a list of T cell receptor beta chains from one sample in a study of blood T cell repertoires in COVID-19. Clones were sequenced by immunoSEQ multiplex PCR, and TCRdb holds only the in-frame ones, with some missing. There are some 120,000 clones in the sample; around 83% occur only once, and approximately 1.5% lies in the top ten. Sequenced sample: peripheral blood. The source is a man aged 40-55 years with acute or convalescent COVID-19. Each CDR3 is given without its conserved first and last residue. Each record gives: D gene, CDR3 length, J gene, clone size, V gene, CDR3 protein. A D gene is named only where the DNA matches it firmly. Clone size is shown for a subset of rows, as once, few, many or a class of expanded clone.

. | 13 | TRBJ1-5 | once | TRBV24-1 | ATAGQTNSNQPQH
. | 11 | TRBJ2-7 | . | TRBV10-3 | AISEDSSYEQY
. | 11 | TRBJ2-2 | . | TRBV30 | AWSPSSTGELF
TRBD1 | 14 | TRBJ2-3 | . | TRBV30 | AWSVDTGGFTDTQY
. | 15 | TRBJ2-5 | . | TRBV5-4 | ASSPIPGGGGRETQY
. | 13 | TRBJ2-3 | few | TRBV4-1 | ASSRRGEGIDTQY
. | 12 | TRBJ2-5 | . | TRBV6-2/TRBV6-3 | ASSYSGSGETQY
TRBD1 | 13 | TRBJ1-2 | . | TRBV5-1 | ASSSTGMVYYGYT
TRBD2 | 13 | TRBJ2-3 | once | TRBV7-6 | ASSLLAGVTDTQY
TRBD2 | 11 | TRBJ2-5 | few | TRBV5-6 | ASSLWREETQY
. | 15 | TRBJ1-4 | . | TRBV28 | ASSLFRGGSTNEKLF
TRBD2 | 12 | TRBJ2-7 | . | TRBV28 | ASSFTSGPYEQY
TRBD1 | 14 | TRBJ1-4 | few | TRBV5-1 | ASSPGTGPPNEKLF
. | 9 | TRBJ1-2 | . | TRBV5-1 | ASSLGRVYT
TRBD2 | 15 | TRBJ2-5 | . | TRBV7-3 | ASSPVAGSALRETQY
. | 13 | TRBJ1-1 | . | TRBV4-1 | ASSRPDFWDTEAF
TRBD1 | 14 | TRBJ2-7 | . | TRBV7-9 | ASSPRTGESSYEQY
TRBD2 | 13 | TRBJ2-7 | few | TRBV2 | ASSSGLAVSYEQY
TRBD1 | 12 | TRBJ1-6 | . | TRBV6-5 | ASTRGQNNSPLH
. | 12 | TRBJ2-7 | few | TRBV27 | ASSTGTLTYEQY
. | 13 | TRBJ2-2 | . | TRBV19 | ASLTNTVGTGELF
TRBD2 | 13 | TRBJ2-3 | . | TRBV5-4 | ASSFGAGGTDTQY
. | 14 | TRBJ2-5 | . | TRBV27 | ASSLLGAVRQETQY
. | 13 | TRBJ1-3 | . | TRBV11-2 | ASSLVAASGNTIY
. | 12 | TRBJ2-1 | few | TRBV4-2 | ASSQGGLYNEQF
. | 12 | TRBJ2-3 | once | TRBV6-5 | ASSRSGYPDTQY
. | 13 | TRBJ2-7 | . | TRBV6-2/TRBV6-3 | ASSYSQSGGDEQY
TRBD2 | 16 | TRBJ2-3 | . | TRBV3-1/TRBV3-2 | ASSQGPVSGGAVNTQY
. | 14 | TRBJ1-6 | . | TRBV5-1 | ASSLWGDGGWSPLH
TRBD1 | 13 | TRBJ2-1 | . | TRBV7-3 | ASSLRQGPYNEQF
. | 12 | TRBJ2-3 | . | TRBV5-1 | ASSLAASTDTQY
TRBD1 | 12 | TRBJ1-4 | few | TRBV2 | ASSRDRGHEKLF
TRBD1 | 9 | TRBJ2-7 | . | TRBV20-1 | SAIRGYEQY
. | 14 | TRBJ1-2 | . | TRBV6-1 | ASSESQGIEGYGYT
. | 11 | TRBJ1-1 | . | TRBV28 | ASSPAPPVLAF
. | 13 | TRBJ2-7 | . | TRBV6-5 | ASSPSGTPAGGWY
TRBD1 | 14 | TRBJ1-4 | . | TRBV7-8 | ASSLRSGQINEKLF
TRBD1 | 15 | TRBJ2-7 | . | TRBV5-6 | ASSLVSRRDRVYEQY
TRBD1 | 20 | TRBJ1-2 | . | TRBV4-3 | ASSQGGTIISRTGGSGNGYT
. | 12 | TRBJ1-1 | few | TRBV5-1 | ASPGAGTNTEAF
TRBD1 | 12 | TRBJ1-2 | once | TRBV19 | ASSPPGQFYGYT
. | 12 | TRBJ2-2 | . | TRBV21-1 | ASSKVDRYGELF
. | 14 | TRBJ2-6 | . | TRBV2 | ASHTSRDSGANVLT
. | 15 | TRBJ2-3 | . | TRBV4-2 | ASSQGRSQPAADTQY
. | 12 | TRBJ2-3 | . | TRBV4-1 | ASSPLVGPDTQY